These T cell receptor beta chains were read from a single sample in a study of OX40 agonist ivuxolimab in advanced cancers. This table comes from immunoSEQ multiplex PCR, and its TCRdb copy is limited to in-frame clones, with some not included. Among 90,000 or so clones listed, just under 90% were seen once. Material: CD4+ or CD8+ T cells sorted from blood, obtained in a trial of the OX40 agonist ivuxolimab. The receptor set was obtained from an adult with an advanced solid tumor such as melanoma, head and neck, liver or kidney cancer. The CDR3 runs from the conserved cysteine through the conserved F or W. Some rows have no size entry. The others give once, few or many, or a class for an expanded clone.

TRBJ2-1	TRBV5-1	NA	CASSPETGGSNNEQFF
TRBJ2-7	TRBV5-5	NA	CASSLTSGSPTAYEQYF
TRBJ2-3	TRBV7-2	NA	CASSPDRAADTQYF
TRBJ2-5	TRBV11-2	NA	CASSPTGERETQYF
TRBJ2-1	TRBV30	NA	CAWTSGGPGYNEQFF
TRBJ2-1	TRBV9	NA	CASSGSLAGDDNEQFF
TRBJ2-7	TRBV6-6	NA	CASGRGQGGEQYF
TRBJ1-1	TRBV19	NA	CASNPTGDRTEAFF
TRBJ2-3	TRBV6-5	NA	CASSYSTGPSTDTQYF
TRBJ2-2	TRBV11-3	NA	CASSGGTDPNTGELFF
TRBJ2-5	TRBV4-1	few	CASSHHPFRGGELETQYF
TRBJ2-5	TRBV29-1	NA	CSPRPTSGSSGETQYF
TRBJ1-5	TRBV19	NA	CASSIGQGLGQPQHF
TRBJ2-1	TRBV2	NA	CASSGALREDGEQFF
TRBJ1-4	TRBV9	NA	CASSTQTGENEKLFF
NA	TRBV6-1	NA	CASSAYYEQYF
TRBJ2-7	TRBV6-1	NA	CASSEPRWDEQYF
TRBJ2-7	TRBV5-4	NA	CASSRDFAYEQYF
TRBJ2-5	TRBV5-1	NA	CASSLEGRGHETQYF
TRBJ2-3	TRBV30	NA	CAWSVLGRVAGPTKTQYF
TRBJ2-1	TRBV4-3	once	CASSRGQGAGNEQFF
TRBJ2-3	TRBV5-1	many	CASSRLGHSTDTQYF
TRBJ2-5	TRBV7-2	NA	CASSPGLAGGQETQYF
TRBJ2-3	TRBV6-1	NA	CASSEARGARDTQYF
TRBJ2-5	TRBV29-1	NA	CSVEGGGENQETQYF